These 14 T cell receptor beta chains were sequenced from one sample in a study of CXCR3-negative and CXCR3-positive naive CD8 T cells. The TRB libraries of cDNA were built by UMI-labeled 5' RACE. TCRdb derives one entry per CDR3 protein from the 5' RACE reads, leaving out DNA. This table lists 23,000 or so distinct CDR3 sequences. Material for sequencing was naive CXCR3- CD8+ T cells from blood. The subset: CD45RO-CCR7+CD27+CD95- naive CD8+ T cells lacking CXCR3 (TNR3-). Receptor source: a human donor in good health. Some clones in this sample may be carry-over from other donors' samples.

The V and J genes are TRBV27 and TRBJ2-7; TCRdb calls TRBD1, which cannot be checked without DNA. Germline values: CDR1 MNHEY, CDR2 SMNVEV (reference sequence). CDR3 size: 15 residues. CDR3 residues: CASSLSRGGLDEQYF.

This chain links TRBV7-9 with TRBJ1-2. Germline V gives CDR1 SEHNR, CDR2 FQNEAQ (reference sequence). This CDR3 region has 11 residues. CDR3 protein: CALSKNYGYTF. The full variable domain, in which reference TRBV7-9 and TRBJ1-2 provide the parts outside the CDR3, is DTGVSQNPRHKITKRGQNVTFRCDPISEHNRLYWYRQTLGQGPEFLTYFQNEAQLEKSRLLSDRFSAERPKGSFSTLEIQRTEQGDSAMYLCALSKNYGYTFGSGTRLTVV.

The chain couples TRBV10-3 to TRBJ2-7; TCRdb picks TRBD2, but there is no DNA to check that call. Per the germline V gene, CDR1 is ENHRY and CDR2 is SYGVKD. This CDR3 is built from 15 residues. The CDR3 loop reads CAISRLAGDSYEQYF.

The V call is TRBV29-1, the J call TRBJ2-2. This CDR3 region has 14 residues. CDR1 is SQVTM and CDR2 is ANQGSEA in the germline V gene. CDR3: CSVEDGSGTGELFF.

The gene calls are TRBV12-3 or TRBV12-4 and TRBJ2-5; the TCRdb D gene call, TRBD2, has no DNA to confirm it. This CDR3 contains 13 residues. Here the CDR3 reads CASRALGDETQYF.

V usage is TRBV7-9 and J usage is TRBJ2-5; the D gene TCRdb calls, TRBD1, cannot be checked with no DNA. The CDR3 is 16 residues long. Germline loops: CDR1 SEHNR, CDR2 FQNEAQ (reference sequence). The CDR3 reads CASSLGDRGLQETQYF.

V and J are TRBV28 and TRBJ2-1; TCRdb's assignment of TRBD1 cannot be checked, as there is no DNA. Germline V gene data show CDR1 as MDHEN and CDR2 as SYDVKM. This CDR3 has 15 residues. The CDR3 reads CASSLPGVSYNEQFF.

The CDR3 region is CSALRLAGTPYEQYF. This chain uses TRBV20-1 with TRBJ2-7; the D call of TRBD2 rests on TCRdb alone, since no DNA is present to check it. The CDR3 is 15 amino acids. Germline V gene lookup returns CDR1 DFQATT and CDR2 SNEGSKA (reference sequence).

The rearrangement uses TRBV7-9 and TRBJ1-1. Per germline, CDR1 SEHNR and CDR2 FQNEAQ (reference sequence). The CDR3 runs 15 residues. The CDR3: CASSPRALMNTEAFF.

The chain couples TRBV6-9 to TRBJ1-1; TCRdb calls TRBD1, which cannot be checked without DNA. Germline lookup yields CDR1 MNHGY and CDR2 SVAAGI. This CDR3 has 14 amino acids. The CDR3 spells CASSYDRESTEAFF.

This chain links TRBV7-9 with TRBJ1-4; lacking DNA, the TRBD1 call made by TCRdb goes unchecked. CDR1 and CDR2 (germline): SEHNR, FQNEAQ (reference sequence). The CDR3 is made up of 18 amino acids. This chain's CDR3 is CASSWGGTGDSTNEKLFF.

The rearrangement links TRBV12-3 or TRBV12-4 to TRBJ2-7; TCRdb calls TRBD2, which cannot be checked without DNA. There are 16 residues in the CDR3. The CDR3 sequence: CASRSRTSGRAGEQYF.

The chain couples TRBV4-3 to TRBJ2-4; the D call of TRBD1 rests on TCRdb alone, since no DNA is present to check it. The CDR3 consists of 17 residues. Germline assignment: CDR1 LGHNA and CDR2 YSLEER. The CDR3 is CASSQDVRGPSKNIQYF.

This chain uses TRBV4-3 with TRBJ2-3; without DNA, the TCRdb call of TRBD1 cannot be checked. The CDR3 length is 15 residues. Germline V gives CDR1 LGHNA, CDR2 YSLEER. This CDR3 reads CASSQGSQRTDTQYF.